In this sample, the clone carrying this T cell receptor (beta chain) turned up once. This sample is drawn from a study of cytomegalovirus exposure and HLA in healthy donors. A multiplex PCR was run with 60 Vbeta primers and 13 Jbeta primers. The table came from immunoSEQ multiplex PCR; TCRdb's copy has only in-frame clones and leaves some out. The sample holds over 150,000 clones, more than 60% seen once. CDR1 is SGHTA and CDR2 is FQGNSA in the germline V gene. The CDR3 extends over 14 amino acids. V gave up 8 bases and J gave up 3 bases, with 14 bases separating them. The sequenced sample consisted of PBMCs. The TCR was taken from a woman in her forties or fifties in good health and CMV-seropositive. The chain links TRBV7-2 to TRBJ2-4; tentative D call: TRBD1 (5 bases). The CDR3 nucleotides read TGTGCCAGCTCTGGGGTAGGGGTCAAAAACATTCAGTACTTC. This codes for CASSGVGVKNIQYF.